Below, 22 T cell receptor beta chains from the same sample are listed, as sequenced in a study of blood T cell repertoires in COVID-19. TCRdb's table, derived via immunoSEQ multiplex PCR, lists solely in-frame clones and lacks some. The sample records about 140,000 clones, around nine tenths being singletons. Source material: peripheral blood. The source is a woman aged 40-49 years with acute or convalescent COVID-19.

The chain combines TRBV7-8 with TRBJ1-1, with D unclear. Trimming stripped 4 bases from V and 12 bases from J, with 18 bases between. The germline gives CDR1 SGHVS, CDR2 FQNEAQ. The CDR3 has 13 residues. The chain's CDR3 is CASSSTGIISTFF. CDR3 nucleotides: TGTGCCAGCAGCTCAACCGGGATTATTAGTACTTTCTTT.

The V gene is TRBV2, the J gene TRBJ2-2, with D possibly matching TRBD1 (5 bases). CDR1 is SNHLY and CDR2 is FYNNEI in the germline V gene. The CDR3 has 11 amino acids. Trimming pared 9 bases from V and 8 bases from J, leaving 10 bases between. The CDR3: CASVRAGELFF. CDR3 coding DNA: TGTGCCAGTGTCAGGGCTGGGGAGCTGTTTTTT.

This rearrangement joins TRBV18 to TRBJ2-7, with 7 bases lining up with TRBD1. The CDR3 covers 15 residues. V shed 3 bases, J shed 1 base, and the junction held 6 bases outside the gene matches. The V gene's germline CDR1 is KGHSH and CDR2 LQKENI. DNA of the CDR3: TGTGCCAGCTCACCCCCGGGACAGCTTTCCTACGAGCAGTACTTC. This codes for CASSPPGQLSYEQYF.

The chain uses TRBV19 and TRBJ1-6; D uncertain. Germline loops: CDR1 LNHDA, CDR2 SQIVND (reference sequence). The CDR3 spans 15 residues. The germline V and J ends were trimmed by 6 bases and 0 bases, with 9 bases remaining between them. CDR3 protein: CASRGESSYNSPLHF. For the CDR3, the DNA is TGTGCCAGTAGGGGAGAGAGCTCCTATAATTCACCCCTCCACTTT. The full variable domain, completed using reference TRBV19 and TRBJ1-6, is DGGITQSPKYLFRKEGQNVTLSCEQNLNHDAMYWYRQDPGQGLRLIYYSQIVNDFQKGDIAEGYSVSREKKESFPLTVTSAQKNPTAFYLCASRGESSYNSPLHFGNGTRLTVT.

The chain employs TRBV10-3 and TRBJ1-2; 7 bases are a match to TRBD1. Germline V gene sequence: CDR1 ENHRY, CDR2 SYGVKD. This CDR3 contains 18 residues. V trimming: 0 bases; J trimming: 1 base; junction bases outside the gene matches: 11. The DNA for the CDR3 is TGTGCCATCAGTGAGTCGAAGGGTACAGGGGTGGATAACTATGGCTACACCTTC. Translating it yields CAISESKGTGVDNYGYTF.

The V call is TRBV24-1, the J call TRBJ2-3; D remains ambiguous. CDR1 KGHDR and CDR2 SFDVKD come from the germline V gene. V was clipped by 10 bases and J by 1 base, with 11 bases between them. The CDR3 contains 13 residues. CDR3 residues: CATSRPGTDTQYF. The CDR3 coding sequence is TGTGCCACTTCTCGCCCGGGCACAGATACGCAGTATTTT.

The chain joins TRBV29-1 to TRBJ2-3; the D gene is possibly TRBD1 (5 bases). The CDR3 consists of 13 residues. The ends were cut back, 7 bases at V and 2 bases at J, with 13 bases in the middle. The germline CDR1 and CDR2 sequences are SQVTM and ANQGSEA. CDR3 loop: CSATTDSTDTQYF. CDR3 nucleotide sequence: TGCAGCGCCACGACAGACTCCACAGATACGCAGTATTTT.

The chain combines TRBV21-1 with TRBJ1-1; whether TRBD1, the table's D call, matches the DNA was not checked. TRBV21-1 is a pseudogene. The CDR3 length is 15 residues. The CDR3 region is CASSKRGGVTGEAFF. The DNA for the CDR3 is TGTGCCAGCAGCAAAAGGGGTGGGGTTACAGGTGAAGCTTTCTTT.

The gene calls are TRBV24-1 and TRBJ2-5, with D uncertain. Germline assignment: CDR1 KGHDR and CDR2 SFDVKD. The CDR3 is made up of 13 amino acids. V lost 9 bases, J lost 1 base, and 11 bases lay in between. The CDR3: CATSDTFQETQYF. The CDR3, as DNA: TGTGCCACCTCTGACACATTCCAAGAGACCCAGTACTTC.

Here the CDR3 reads CAKLTDRGDYGYTF. DNA of the CDR3: TGTGCCAAGCTGACGGACAGGGGGGACTATGGCTACACCTTC. V gene TRBV2 combines with J gene TRBJ1-2, with 10 bases matching TRBD1. J lost 3 bases, V lost 10 bases, and 8 bases had no gene match. Looked up from germline, CDR1 is SNHLY and CDR2 is FYNNEI. This CDR3 is 14 amino acids long.

The chain combines TRBV10-3 with TRBJ2-1, with 12 bases that match TRBD2. This CDR3 region has 15 residues. The ends lost 5 bases at V and 2 bases at J; junction bases unmatched: 1. The germline V gene encodes CDR1 ENHRY and CDR2 SYGVKD. The DNA for the CDR3 is TGTGCCATCAGTTCTAGCGGGGGGGCCTACAATGAGCAGTTCTTC. It yields the protein CAISSSGGAYNEQFF.

The chain has TRBV29-1 and TRBJ1-4; unclear D gene. Looked up from germline, CDR1 is SQVTM and CDR2 is ANQGSEA. This CDR3 is built from 12 residues. V was pared by 5 bases and J by 10 bases, with 14 bases between. The chain's CDR3 is CSVRDKYGKLFF. The CDR3 nucleotides are TGCAGCGTTAGAGACAAGTATGGAAAACTGTTTTTT.

This chain joins TRBV27 and TRBJ1-6, with TRBD1 matching 8 bases. This CDR3 has 15 residues. Germline V gene data show CDR1 as MNHEY and CDR2 as SMNVEV (reference sequence). V shed 2 bases and J 9 bases; nucleotides not matched to a gene: 6. The CDR3 coding sequence is TGTGCCAGCAGTTTAGGCCAGGGGGCAGGTTCACCCCTCCACTTT. It encodes CASSLGQGAGSPLHF.

A few counts support this clone. The J gene is TRBJ1-2, the V gene TRBV5-1; 7 bases fit TRBD1. CDR1 SGHRS and CDR2 YFSETQ come from the germline V gene. The ends lost 0 bases at V and 0 bases at J; junction bases unmatched: 2. CDR3 length equals 15 residues. CDR3 amino acids: CASSLGGTANYGYTF. In nucleotides, the CDR3 is TGCGCCAGCAGCTTGGGGGGGACAGCTAACTATGGCTACACCTTC.

The chain is built from TRBV5-6 and TRBJ1-1; D unclear. Trimming cost V 4 bases and J 3 bases, with 16 bases left between them. The V gene's germline CDR1 is SGHDT and CDR2 YYEEEE. The CDR3 totals 15 residues. The DNA for the CDR3 is TGTGCCAGCAGCGGGCAGGCAGGCGGGGACACTGAAGCTTTCTTT. It codes for CASSGQAGGDTEAFF. Combining the CDR3 with reference TRBV5-6 and TRBJ1-1 gives the whole variable domain DAGVTQSPTHLIKTRGQQVTLRCSPKSGHDTVSWYQQALGQGPQFIFQYYEEEERQRGNFPDRFSGHQFPNYSSELNVNALLLGDSALYLCASSGQAGGDTEAFFGQGTRLTVV.

V usage is TRBV4-1 and J usage is TRBJ2-3; TRBD1 aligns across 7 bases. The CDR3 sequence is 15 residues long. Germline assignment: CDR1 MGHRA and CDR2 YSYEKL. V shed 1 base and J 2 bases; nucleotides not matched to a gene: 3. Written as DNA, the CDR3 is TGCGCCAGCAGCCAAGGACAGGGCTTCACAGATACGCAGTATTTT. Protein product: CASSQGQGFTDTQYF.

The J gene is TRBJ1-2, the V gene TRBV5-6; possible D gene TRBD1, 6 bases. Trimming took 6 bases from V and 8 from J, leaving 17 bases between them. Germline loops: CDR1 SGHDT, CDR2 YYEEEE. CDR3 size: 13 residues. As DNA, the CDR3 is TGTGCCAGCACAATCAGGGGAAAAGGGGGCTACACCTTC. Translation gives CASTIRGKGGYTF.

The gene calls are TRBV6-5 and TRBJ2-1; possibly TRBD2 for D (6 bases). V was trimmed by 11 bases and J by 7 bases, leaving 18 bases between them. The CDR3 totals 13 residues. Germline CDR1 reads MNHEY; CDR2 reads SVGAGI. The CDR3 DNA follows: TGTGCCGGGGGTAGGGGAGGAGCGAATGAGCAGTTCTTC. It yields the protein CAGGRGGANEQFF.

The chain combines TRBV3-1 (or the pseudogene TRBV3-2) with TRBJ2-5, with a possible D match to TRBD2 (5 bases). With 4 bases removed from V and 2 bases from J, the gap between germline ends came to 14 bases. This CDR3 is 15 amino acids long. Per germline, CDR1 LGHDT and CDR2 YNNKEL (reference sequence). The CDR3 sequence: CASSPPLDLQETQYF. CDR3 bases: TGTGCCAGCAGCCCCCCCCTGGACTTACAAGAGACCCAGTACTTC.

V and J are TRBV9 and TRBJ2-3; a possible D gene is TRBD2 (7 bases). The CDR3 has 19 residues. Between the trimmed V and J ends, which lost 4 bases and 1 base, there was a span of 25 bases. Per the germline V gene, CDR1 is SGDLS and CDR2 is YYNGEE. CDR3 sequence reads: CASSYTTGGGHWGTDTQYF. The CDR3, as DNA: TGTGCCAGCAGCTATACTACAGGCGGGGGCCACTGGGGCACAGATACGCAGTATTTT.

The chain recombines TRBV27 with TRBJ2-7; D is possibly TRBD1 (6 bases). Trimming stripped 11 bases from V and 1 base from J, with 15 bases between. CDR3 length: 13 residues. Germline CDR1 is MNHEY and CDR2 is SMNVEV (reference sequence). Here the CDR3 reads CAARPRGSYEQYF. CDR3 nucleotide sequence: TGTGCCGCACGTCCCAGGGGTTCCTACGAGCAGTACTTC.

The J gene is TRBJ1-3, the V gene TRBV30; no clear D gene. V shed 0 bases and J shed 3 bases, with 6 bases lying between them. Germline values: CDR1 GTSNPN, CDR2 SVGIG (reference sequence). The CDR3 runs 13 residues. The CDR3 spells CAWSVSLGNTIYF. Here the CDR3 DNA reads TGTGCCTGGAGTGTATCCCTTGGAAACACCATATATTTT. Full variable domain (outside the CDR3, taken from reference TRBV30 and TRBJ1-3): SQTIHQWPATLVQPVGSPLSLECTVEGTSNPNLYWYRQAAGRGLQLLFYSVGIGQISSEVPQNLSASRPQDRQFILSSKKLLLSDSGFYLCAWSVSLGNTIYFGEGSWLTVV.